This T cell receptor (beta chain) was documented in a study of blood T cells in healthy people across ages (dated by TCRdb to the mid-2010s). In the study overall: In model experiments, template switching captured roughly one uniquely barcoded TCR beta cDNA molecule for every two T cells. For two donors (one aged 18 to 30 and one aged 80 or older), the study analyzed two additional independent replicas of 1 million unique cDNA reads from the same blood draw. To avoid experimental bias, donors of different ages were distributed randomly across sequencing lanes. Using deep sequencing normalized with unique cDNA molecular identifiers, the study measured how TCR beta repertoire diversity changes with age. The donors were split into four age groups: young (average 16 years), middle-aged (roughly 42), aged (over 55) and long-lived (under 85).

The protocol used for the library was 5' RACE. The second PCR ran for roughly 7 to 12 cycles and used a J-beta primer mix along with a sample-barcoded 5' primer. A unique molecular identifier was introduced onto each TCR beta cDNA molecule by a template-switch 5' adaptor carrying 12 random nucleotides. At least 2.5 million CDR3-containing paired-end reads were obtained from each sample. First-strand cDNA synthesis was performed from all RNA using the Mint cDNA synthesis kit, with priming by a TRBC-specific oligonucleotide. Following uracil-DNA glycosylase treatment, all cDNA underwent a first 18-cycle PCR with the universal primers M1SS and BC2_uni_R. Per the source publication's procedure: For normalization, 1 million high-quality reads, each with a distinct molecular identifier, were randomly selected from each sample. Instead of being binned into consensus sequences, reads that shared molecular identifiers were thrown out. MiTCR, run with a Q25 quality threshold and the strictest error-elimination algorithm, handled CDR3 identification, clonotype clustering and error correction. A nonparametric unseen species model with Euler transformation was used to estimate lower-bound total TCR beta diversity. The public reads were quality trimmed at Q25 with fastp and then assembled into clones with MiXCR by TCRdb, keeping productive beta chains. Rows are unified per CDR3 protein, each entry keeping the most common DNA and genes. Here the V and J calls rest on TCRdb's processing, not on the authors' analysis. The sample has approximately 2,000,000 distinct CDR3 sequences on record, 35% to 50% of them singletons. The ten largest clones add up to 23% of the sample.

About this clonotype itself: Its binding antigen is unknown. No qualities accompany the bases; no much larger clone lies one base away.

The donors were roughly 40 Caucasian individuals from Russia, aged about 6 to 100 years, who were systemically healthy. About 10 milliliters of peripheral blood were drawn from each donor into EDTA-treated Vacutainer tubes. PBMCs were isolated by Ficoll-Paque density-gradient centrifugation, with at least 6.5 million obtained per sample. Trizol reagent was used to extract total RNA from the PBMCs, yielding at least 5 micrograms per sample. The percentages of naive CD45RAhigh/CD27high T cells were determined by flow cytometry on a PBMC aliquot from every donor. On the study overall, not on this receptor specifically: Total diversity estimates from one million sequenced T cells were considered lower bounds and underestimates. Observed TCR beta diversity per million T cells fell roughly linearly with age, and a significant reduction was already apparent by age roughly 41. The CMV infection status of donors was not known, potentially confounding age-related changes in expanded clonotypes. Bulk unsorted PBMC profiling prevented conclusive comparison of naive and antigen-experienced compartments. Compared with the aged group, more naive CD4+ T cells, fewer expanded clones and increased TCR diversity were shown by the long-lived group, suggesting age selection. The percentage of naive T cells measured by flow cytometry correlated strongly with observed TCR beta diversity.

The clonotype originates from a human donor in good health. The source material was blood.

CDR3 reads: CSVRYGELFF. The DNA sequence is TGCAGCGTGAGATACGGGGAGCTGTTTTTT. The chain employs TRBV29-1 and TRBJ2-2; too little of a D gene remains to name it. Its CDR3 holds 10 amino acids, cysteine through phenylalanine. CDR3 DNA only is kept here, 30 bases in frame from base 1. The germline ends are 6 bases apart after V is trimmed by 6 bases and J by 7 bases. The CDR1 and CDR2 encoded by the germline V gene are SQVTM and ANQGSEA.